This T cell receptor (beta chain) was retrieved from a study of T cell responses to AZD1222 COVID-19 vaccine. Findings and caveats of the study: Repertoires were sampled only after the peak T cell response. Donors were largely white British and mainly female; clonal diversity was possibly underestimated.

The ends were cut back, 4 bases at V and 2 bases at J, with 12 bases in the middle. Per germline, CDR1 LNHDA and CDR2 SQIVND (reference sequence). The CDR3 covers 14 residues. Assay used: immunoSEQ multiplex PCR; TCRdb lists only in-frame clones, some missing. The sample records 130,000 or so clones, over 90% being singletons. Of note for this clone: Its antigen is unknown.

Sequences were derived from peripheral blood, sampled on day 0 of AZD1222 vaccination. This chain uses TRBV19 with TRBJ2-7; TRBD1 is a possible D gene (6 bases). The TCR sequence derives from an adult in good health. Here the CDR3 DNA reads TGTGCCAGTAGTACCCTGGACAGTACCTACGAGCAGTACTTC. Translated: CASSTLDSTYEQYF.